The present T cell receptor (beta chain) was sequenced within a study of human T cells and chemical hapten exposure. TCRdb passed the RACE reads through MiXCR, listing each CDR3 protein once. The table includes roughly 180,000 distinct CDR3 sequences, around 15% detected once. V lost 4 bases to trimming and J lost 3 bases, with 16 bases between them. Per the germline V gene, CDR1 is SGHRS and CDR2 is YFSETQ. The CDR3 consists of 16 residues. This clonotype has a count of ten or more. The antigen remains undetermined. Time point noted: patch test 1, 2 weeks after DPC sensitization. The treatment denotes: therapeutic diphenylcyclopropenone sensitization with weekly scalp DPC. Total RNA was extracted from unfractionated whole blood. Study findings and constraints: Expanded TCRs created a significantly greater count of big CDR3 similarity clusters than controls did.

The specimen was whole blood, collected in connection with sensitization to the hapten diphenylcyclopropenone (DPC). The clonotype comes from a woman aged 25 to 39 with alopecia areata. Some clones in this sample may be carry-over from other donors' samples. The V gene is TRBV5-1, the J gene TRBJ2-2, with D unclear. The CDR3 protein is CASSPNPTFDTGELFF. The DNA for the CDR3 is TGCGCCAGCAGCCCGAACCCGACCTTTGACACCGGGGAGCTGTTTTTT.